These T cell receptor beta chains were read from a single sample in a study of CD8 T cells in ankylosing spondylitis. TCRdb passed the 5' RACE reads through MiXCR, listing each CDR3 protein once. Found here are a few hundred thousand distinct CDR3 sequences, under 12% of them singletons; the top ten hold roughly a fifth. Sequencing was carried out using blood, either unsorted or a sorted T cell fraction (not recorded which). Source of these receptors: a male donor with ankylosing spondylitis or in good health (not recorded which). CDR3s include the opening cysteine and the closing phenylalanine or tryptophan. Each record gives: CDR3 DNA, CDR3 protein, D gene, V gene, J gene, clone size. D genes are given only for firm matches. Clone size is not always given. Where it is, it says once, few, many or a class for expanded clones.

TGTGCCAGCAGCCCCGGGACAGCAATGAACACTGAAGCTTTCTTT	CASSPGTAMNTEAFF	TRBD1	TRBV14	TRBJ1-1	-
TGTGCCAGCAGCTTAGGGGCCCTGGGGGCCAAAAACATTCAGTACTTC	CASSLGALGAKNIQYF	-	TRBV5-6	TRBJ2-4	few
TGCAGCGTTGATTCGGGACTAGGTTACAATGAGCAGTTCTTC	CSVDSGLGYNEQFF	TRBD2	TRBV29-1	TRBJ2-1	many
TGTGCCAGCAGCACCCGACAGGGTAATGATGAGCAGTTCTTC	CASSTRQGNDEQFF	-	TRBV21-1	TRBJ2-1	many
TGTGCCAGCAGCTTAGACGGGGGGGCCGGGGATACGCACTATTTT	CASSLDGGAGDTHYF	TRBD2	TRBV7-2	TRBJ2-3	once
TGCAGTGCTGCCCCTCCTAGCGGGGGTTTGACGCAGTATTTT	CSAAPPSGGLTQYF	TRBD2	TRBV20-1	TRBJ2-3	-
TGTGCCAGCAGTTTATGGGGACAGGGGGGCCACGAGCAGCACTTC	CASSLWGQGGHEQHF	TRBD1	TRBV27	TRBJ2-7	-
TGTGCCAGCGGGGGGGAGCAGGGGTTCTCTGGAAACACCATATATTTT	CASGGEQGFSGNTIYF	-	TRBV7-2	TRBJ1-3	many
TGTGCCAGCAGTTTAGGGGGACAGTTAAATGAGCAGTTCTTC	CASSLGGQLNEQFF	TRBD1	TRBV12-3/TRBV12-4	TRBJ2-1	many
TGTGCCAGCAGCTTGGAATTCCAAGGCTCCTATAATTCACCCCTCCACTTT	CASSLEFQGSYNSPLHF	-	TRBV5-5	TRBJ1-6	many
TGTGCCAGCAGCCTAGGGGACGGCGAGCAGTACTTC	CASSLGDGEQYF	-	TRBV9	TRBJ2-7	many
TGTGCCAGCAGCCCAACAGGGGGCTCCTGGGATGAAGCTTTCTTT	CASSPTGGSWDEAFF	TRBD1	TRBV7-3	TRBJ1-1	many
TGCGCCAGCAGCCGGCTACTGGGACAAGGTGGAGAGACCCAGTACTTC	CASSRLLGQGGETQYF	-	TRBV5-1	TRBJ2-5	many
TGTGCCAGCAGCTTAGACTCCTCCAGGGCTCACGAGCAGTACTTC	CASSLDSSRAHEQYF	-	TRBV7-9	TRBJ2-7	many
TGCAGTGCTAAGGGTCCAGACTCCGTACAAGAGACCCAGTACTTC	CSAKGPDSVQETQYF	-	TRBV20-1	TRBJ2-5	many
TGCGCCAGCAGCTTGGCCGTTTCCACAGATACGCAGTATTTT	CASSLAVSTDTQYF	-	TRBV5-1	TRBJ2-3	many
TGTGCCAGCAGCCAAGGAGTCGTCAGACTTAATGAGCAGTTCTTC	CASSQGVVRLNEQFF	-	TRBV3-1	TRBJ2-1	-
TGCGCCAGCAGCGCACAAAACACCGGGGAGCTGTTTTTT	CASSAQNTGELFF	-	TRBV5-1	TRBJ2-2	-
TGTGCCAGCAGCCCTGGGACAGCGCTTGGGGATGAGCAGTTCTTC	CASSPGTALGDEQFF	TRBD1	TRBV6-2/TRBV6-3	TRBJ2-1	-
TGTGCCAGCTCACCTTCTAGCGGGGGCACCGGGGAGCTGTTTTTT	CASSPSSGGTGELFF	TRBD2	TRBV18	TRBJ2-2	few
TGTGCCAGCAGTCCCCGGACAGGGATGAACACTGAAGCTTTCTTT	CASSPRTGMNTEAFF	TRBD1	TRBV6-1	TRBJ1-1	many
TGTGCCAGCAGCAAGGGACTAGGGTCCACAGATACGCAGTATTTT	CASSKGLGSTDTQYF	TRBD2	TRBV12-3/TRBV12-4	TRBJ2-3	many
TGCGCCAGCAGCTCTGGAAGGACACCCTGGACGGGGCAGCCCCAGCATTTT	CASSSGRTPWTGQPQHF	-	TRBV5-1	TRBJ1-5	few
TGCAGTGCTTTCTTGGGGGATTTAGGCAATCAGCCCCAGCATTTT	CSAFLGDLGNQPQHF	-	TRBV20-1	TRBJ1-5	many
TGTGCCAGCAGCTTCGGACAGGCCTACCAAGAGACCCAGTACTTC	CASSFGQAYQETQYF	TRBD1	TRBV7-2	TRBJ2-5	-
TGTGCCAGCAGTTACCCGACTAGCGGGGGGAAAGCTTTCCAAGAGACCCAGTACTTC	CASSYPTSGGKAFQETQYF	TRBD2	TRBV6-2/TRBV6-3	TRBJ2-5	few
TGCGCCAGCAGCTTGGATGCGGGGGGGCCTTACAATGAGCAGTTCTTC	CASSLDAGGPYNEQFF	TRBD2	TRBV5-1	TRBJ2-1	many
TGTGCCAGCAGCTTAGATCTCGGGGAGCTGTTTTTT	CASSLDLGELFF	-	TRBV5-5	TRBJ2-2	many
TGTGCCAGCAGTCCAGGGGTCCACGAGCAGTACTTC	CASSPGVHEQYF	-	TRBV6-1	TRBJ2-7	few
TGTGCCAGCACCCCAACTAGCGCCCCACCTGGGGAGCAGTTCTTC	CASTPTSAPPGEQFF	TRBD2	TRBV6-1	TRBJ2-1	many
TGCAGCGTCCGCCGCGGGGGCAGTCATGGCTACACCTTC	CSVRRGGSHGYTF	-	TRBV29-1	TRBJ1-2	many
TGTGCCAGCAGTCGAGACGGTTTAGACGGCTACACCTTC	CASSRDGLDGYTF	-	TRBV6-4	TRBJ1-2	many
TGTGCCATCGCGGGACAGGGGGCGTTTTGCTACGAGCAGTACTTC	CAIAGQGAFCYEQYF	-	TRBV21-1	TRBJ2-7	few
TGCAGCACCTCGGGGGCCAACACAGGGAAGCCCGGGGAGCTGTTTTTT	CSTSGANTGKPGELFF	-	TRBV29-1	TRBJ2-2	few
TGTGCCAGCAGCCAAGATCGAGCGGGGGTGACAACCGGGGAGCTGTTTTTT	CASSQDRAGVTTGELFF	TRBD2	TRBV3-1	TRBJ2-2	many
TGTGCCAGCAACGCGGGGGGTTGGGACAATGAGCAGTTCTTC	CASNAGGWDNEQFF	TRBD2	TRBV4-2	TRBJ2-1	-
TGCGCCAGCAGCTTGGAAGGCAATGTTAATCAGCCCCAGCATTTT	CASSLEGNVNQPQHF	-	TRBV5-1	TRBJ1-5	many
TGCAGTGCTAGATCGGCCAGCGGGGAAGGTTACGAGCAGTACTTC	CSARSASGEGYEQYF	TRBD2	TRBV20-1	TRBJ2-7	many
TGTGCCAGCAGCTTAAACCCTAGCGGGGGGTCGTACAATGAGCAGTTCTTC	CASSLNPSGGSYNEQFF	TRBD2	TRBV7-3	TRBJ2-1	-
TGTGCCAGCAGTTCCGGCCTTTCGGATACGCAGTATTTT	CASSSGLSDTQYF	-	TRBV12-3/TRBV12-4	TRBJ2-3	many
TGTGCCAGCTCGACCAGCGGGGCCCGCACAGATACGCAGTATTTT	CASSTSGARTDTQYF	TRBD2	TRBV28	TRBJ2-3	many
TGCGCCAGCAGCACTACCCCGAGCTCGTACCTTCCCGATCAGCCCCAGCATTTT	CASSTTPSSYLPDQPQHF	-	TRBV5-1	TRBJ1-5	many
TGTGCCAGCAGCTTGACGGTCGCTAATGAAAAACTGTTTTTT	CASSLTVANEKLFF	-	TRBV7-2	TRBJ1-4	many
TGTGCCTGGAGCTATCCGGGACAAGGGGGAACTCGGGTCTTT	CAWSYPGQGGTRVF	-	TRBV30	TRBJ1-1	-
TGTGCCAGCAGCTTGATTTCCAGTAGCAATCAGCCCCAGCATTTT	CASSLISSSNQPQHF	-	TRBV5-6	TRBJ1-5	few
TGCGCCAGCAGCCCACTGGGCCGAGGGACGGGAGATACGCAGTATTTT	CASSPLGRGTGDTQYF	-	TRBV5-1	TRBJ2-3	few
TGTGCCAGCAGCTTGAGGGTAGCGGGGGATGAGCAGTTCTTC	CASSLRVAGDEQFF	TRBD2	TRBV5-5	TRBJ2-1	few
TGTGCCACCAGTGATGGCCTTAAGGGACGCGAGACCCAGTACTTC	CATSDGLKGRETQYF	-	TRBV24-1	TRBJ2-5	few
TGTGCCAGCAGTTTAGCGGGGGGTTCCAATGAGCAGTTCTTC	CASSLAGGSNEQFF	TRBD2	TRBV27	TRBJ2-1	-
TGCGCCAGCAGCTTATCAACCGGGACAGGGGGCTACGAGCAGTACTTC	CASSLSTGTGGYEQYF	TRBD1	TRBV5-1	TRBJ2-7	-